The following is a T cell receptor (beta chain) sequence with its context. There is no known antigen for this receptor. Base qualities are not at hand, and no much larger clone is one base apart. Relative to germline, V is missing 0 bases and J is missing 2 bases, with 1 base of the junction outside any gene match. Spanning cysteine to phenylalanine, the CDR3 consists of 16 amino acids. Only the CDR3 portion is preserved as DNA: 48 bases, with reading frame beginning at the first base. The germline V gene (reference sequence) sets CDR1 to LNHDA and CDR2 to SQIVND. Whole blood was collected in K2EDTA tubes by collaborating institutions according to the institutions' own protocols. Collaborator samples were shipped for TCRbeta analysis as frozen whole blood, isolated PBMCs, or DNA extracted from either sample type. TCRbeta CDR3 regions were amplified from genomic DNA by means of the immunoSEQ Assay, a bias-controlled multiplex PCR. On the study's bioinformatics: Nucleated cell counts per sample were estimated from amplification of reference gene primers within the assay. To quantify the absolute abundance of each unique TCRbeta CDR3 rearrangement, sequence reads were collapsed and filtered. Productive Simpson clonality was computed per sample as the square root of Simpson's diversity index over productive rearrangements. TCRdb obtained this table from immuneACCESS and retained in-frame rearrangements with V and J assigned. These tables miss some clones; where compared with another copy, unresolved V genes account for less than half of the shortfall, and the remainder is unexplained. That table supplies the V and J calls and clone size; D and trimming were determined from the DNA. The sample profile shows about 97,000 clones; 84% of them were found once. Just under 10% of the sample is in the top ten clones.

This entry is derived from a study of blood T cell repertoires in COVID-19 (dated by TCRdb to the early 2020s). About the full investigation: The collaborator samples originated in the United States, Italy and Spain and spanned the acute and convalescent phases of COVID-19. The sample metadata nearly always contained a de-identified subject ID, COVID-19 status, age in years and sex. The samples were drawn from two sources: the first 160 participants of the ongoing ImmuneRACE study, and approximately 1,300 subjects contributed by 6 global collaborators. Where available, HLA class I and class II types were taken from metadata supplied by the sample provider and were not determined by assay-based typing. The repertoires were released in a freely available public database intended as a resource for research on the immune response to SARS-CoV-2. The prospective study material was composed of cDNA or gDNA derived from T cells, B-cell-depleted T cells, or PBMCs. Subjects who had been exposed to COVID-19, were actively infected with it, or had recovered from it provided the deeply sampled blood TCRbeta repertoires that made up the dataset.

The study at large found these results: The amount of clinical and demographic metadata varied by source and participant and was provided uncurated.

The clonotype comes from a man between 40 and 49 years old with active or convalescent COVID-19. The specimen sequenced was peripheral blood. The chain was built from TRBV19 and TRBJ1-2, with TRBD1 matching 12 junction bases. The sequenced DNA is TGTGCCAGTAGTATAGATGGGACAGGGGGCAACTATGGCTACACCTTC. Its protein is CASSIDGTGGNYGYTF.